The sequence of this T cell receptor (beta chain) was determined in a study of control samples from healthy donors and cancer patients. V was clipped by 5 bases and J by 0 bases, with 17 bases between them. Germline CDR1 and CDR2: SGHVS and FQNEAQ. The CDR3 length is 17 residues. TCRdb's table, derived via immunoSEQ multiplex PCR, lists solely in-frame clones and lacks some. Altogether approximately 150,000 clones are present, about 91% being singletons, with the ten largest covering around 2%. The receptor was derived from a woman aged 40 to 50 in good health. The sequenced material came from blood. The V call is TRBV7-8, the J call TRBJ1-5; no clear D. Here the CDR3 DNA reads TGTGCCAGCAGCCCTTCCCCGCGCCCCTATAGCAATCAGCCCCAGCATTTT. This gives the protein CASSPSPRPYSNQPQHF.